What follows are 13 T cell receptor beta chains derived from one specimen sequenced in a study of OX40 agonist ivuxolimab in advanced cancers. Libraries were prepared by immunoSEQ multiplex PCR; TCRdb keeps only in-frame clonotypes and omits some of them. This sample has roughly 30,000 clones, with approximately 85% found just once. The sample was CD4+ or CD8+ T cells sorted from blood, taken in a trial of the OX40 agonist ivuxolimab. The source of these receptors is an adult with an advanced solid tumor such as melanoma, head and neck, liver or kidney cancer.

This chain connects TRBV5-1 to TRBJ1-1, with D possibly TRBD1 on 6 matching bases. The CDR3 totals 14 residues. Between the trimmed V and J ends, which lost 7 bases and 4 bases, there was a span of 17 bases. Germline V gene data show CDR1 as SGHRS and CDR2 as YFSETQ. The CDR3 reads CASSLDGGPTEAFF. The CDR3 DNA reads as TGCGCCAGCTCCCTCGATGGGGGGCCCACTGAAGCTTTCTTT.

CDR3 DNA: TGCAGCGCCAGGGACACCTACGAGCAGTACTTC. Its protein product is CSARDTYEQYF. The chain links TRBV29-1 to TRBJ2-7, with TRBD1 as a possible D gene (6 bases). The CDR3 is 11 residues long. V dropped 7 bases and J dropped 2 bases, with 9 bases sitting between them. Germline V gene lookup returns CDR1 SQVTM and CDR2 ANQGSEA.

The rearrangement links TRBV19 to TRBJ2-1, with D uncertain. CDR3 length: 13 residues. Germline loops: CDR1 LNHDA, CDR2 SQIVND (reference sequence). V dropped 7 bases and J dropped 6 bases, with 13 bases sitting between them. For the CDR3, the DNA is TGTGCCAGTACGCAGCGACCCTTCAATGAGCAGTTCTTC. It translates to CASTQRPFNEQFF.

The CDR3: CASSESETGPLYEQYF. The CDR3, as DNA: TGCGCCAGCAGTGAGTCCGAGACAGGGCCACTCTACGAGCAGTACTTC. The chain couples TRBV10-1 to TRBJ2-7; 7 bases match TRBD1. This CDR3 contains 16 residues. V shed 0 bases, J shed 3 bases, and the junction held 8 bases outside the gene matches. Germline CDR1 WNHNN, CDR2 SYGVQD (reference sequence).

The chain has TRBV28 and TRBJ2-5; 10 bases match TRBD1. Germline CDR1 is MDHEN and CDR2 is SYDVKM. The CDR3 is made up of 15 amino acids. Losses at the gene ends were 6 bases for V and 2 bases for J; bases not matched to a gene: 6. CDR3: CASSPDRGLQETQYF. CDR3 nucleotide sequence: TGTGCCAGCAGCCCCGACAGGGGGCTTCAAGAGACCCAGTACTTC.

The chain links TRBV5-1 to TRBJ2-7; 8 bases line up with TRBD1. The CDR3 runs to 15 residues. Germline V gene data show CDR1 as SGHRS and CDR2 as YFSETQ. Trimming removed 0 bases from V and 4 bases from J; junction bases left unmatched: 6. The CDR3 reads CASSLAPGGLYEQYF. The CDR3, as DNA: TGCGCCAGCAGCTTGGCCCCAGGGGGCTTGTACGAGCAGTACTTC.

This rearrangement joins TRBV28 to TRBJ2-5; the match to TRBD1 covers 7 bases. Germline CDR1 MDHEN, CDR2 SYDVKM. V trimming: 8 bases; J trimming: 4 bases; junction bases outside the gene matches: 13. The CDR3 covers 15 residues. The CDR3 DNA is TGTGCCAGCGAACAAACACAGGGGAACCGAGAGACCCAGTACTTC. Translating gives CASEQTQGNRETQYF.

This chain uses TRBV9 with TRBJ2-7; D may be TRBD1 (6 bases). Trimming removed 3 bases from V and 0 bases from J, with 13 bases in between. Germline values: CDR1 SGDLS, CDR2 YYNGEE. This CDR3 spans 15 amino acids. The CDR3 nucleotides read TGTGCCAGCAGCGGACCCGACAGGTTCTCCTACGAGCAGTACTTC. Protein product: CASSGPDRFSYEQYF.

The chain recombines TRBV14 with TRBJ1-4, with D tentatively TRBD1 (6 bases). Per the germline V gene, CDR1 is SGHDN and CDR2 is FVKESK. The CDR3 consists of 15 residues. Trimming left V 0 bases short and J 7 bases short, with 12 bases between. CDR3 loop: CASSQERGTGEKLFF. The CDR3 nucleotides are TGTGCCAGCAGCCAAGAAAGGGGGACCGGTGAAAAACTGTTTTTT.

In its sample, this clone was seen once. The chain has TRBV6-5 and TRBJ2-5, with D perhaps assigned TRBD1 or TRBD2 (6 bases each). V lost 0 bases to trimming and J lost 5 bases, with 13 bases between them. The CDR3 is made up of 15 amino acids. Germline V gene lookup returns CDR1 MNHEY and CDR2 SVGAGI. DNA of the CDR3: TGTGCCAGCAGTTACTCTAGGGGGGAACTCGAGACCCAGTACTTC. Translating it yields CASSYSRGELETQYF.

V gene TRBV9 combines with J gene TRBJ1-1; D is uncertain. Trimming shortened V by 7 bases and J by 1 base, and 14 bases separated the two germline ends. CDR1 and CDR2 (germline): SGDLS, YYNGEE. This CDR3 has 14 amino acids. The CDR3 coding sequence is TGTGCCAGCGTCGCGTGGGATGAGAACACTGAAGCTTTCTTT. Translation: CASVAWDENTEAFF. Full variable domain (remainder filled in from reference TRBV9 and TRBJ1-1): DSGVTQTPKHLITATGQRVTLRCSPRSGDLSVYWYQQSLDQGLQFLIQYYNGEERAKGNILERFSAQQFPDLHSELNLSSLELGDSALYFCASVAWDENTEAFFGQGTRLTVV.

This chain connects TRBV28 to TRBJ1-6, with D possibly being TRBD1 (6 bases). With 1 base removed from V and 10 bases from J, the gap between germline ends came to 14 bases. CDR3 length: 15 amino acids. Germline loops: CDR1 MDHEN, CDR2 SYDVKM. CDR3 protein: CASSLSPGEGSPLHF. DNA for the CDR3: TGTGCCAGCAGTTTATCTCCAGGGGAAGGCTCACCCCTCCACTTT.

This chain's CDR3 is CASSLGKSDTGELFF. CDR3 sequence (DNA): TGCGCCAGCAGCTTGGGAAAATCCGACACCGGGGAGCTGTTTTTT. This sequence joins TRBV5-1 and TRBJ2-2; D unclear. Germline V lookup: CDR1 SGHRS, CDR2 YFSETQ. The CDR3 spans 15 residues. V was cut by 0 bases and J by 3 bases, with 9 bases left in between.